This TCR beta chain was observed in a study of prognosis after radiotherapy for stage I lung cancer (dated by TCRdb to the early 2020s). In terms of the full investigation: Between early 2018 and 2019, roughly 20 patients with stage I NSCLC were enrolled in Nanjing, China. Some 15 patients presented with newly diagnosed primary stage I lung tumors, and five or six carried oligometastatic NSCLC following surgical resection of the primary tumor. All patients were regarded as medically inoperable, because of comorbidities in about a dozen patients and refusal of surgery in roughly 7 patients. The cohort was made up of 10 to 15 men and roughly 6 women, with a median age of around 74 years and an age range of roughly 50 to 95 years. Squamous cell carcinoma histology was identified in 6 or 7 patients, and adenocarcinoma histology was identified in eleven to twelve patients. Using image-guided IMRT or VMAT, SBRT was delivered in 3 to 5 fractions at a biologically effective dose of at least 100 Gy. Concurrent therapy was not administered to any patient alongside SBRT. After SBRT, distant metastases developed in about 20% of the 19 patients at a median of about seven months, while the remaining 15 patients had no significant progression. The study profiled peripheral blood TCR beta repertoires from stage I NSCLC patients before and after stereotactic body radiotherapy and related them to distant failure. For each of the roughly 19 patients, one blood sample was taken before SBRT and one after, so the study sequenced approximately 40 samples in total.

The full study reports these points: No determination of tumor specificity was made for expanded TCR clones. TRBV and TRBJ usage frequencies reportedly varied with metastasis status, involving two V genes at baseline and some ten V and two J genes after SBRT. Post-SBRT Shannon entropy and its change from baseline were lower in patients who developed distant metastases; baseline Shannon entropy was not associated with metastases. None of the reported P values were adjusted for multiple comparisons. The small cohort and short follow-up limited the study, so independent validation of the findings is needed. A decrease in unique TCR clone counts was observed after SBRT (median around 10,000 before versus around 6,900 after; Wilcoxon paired P=0.011).

Two rounds of multiplex PCR were used to amplify the TCR beta CDR3 region from genomic DNA. In the first round of PCR, primers specific to each TRBV and TRBJ gene were used, and the primer sequences are filed in Chinese patent CN105087789A. Universal primers were used in the second PCR round. The Roche High Pure PCR Template Preparation Kit was used to extract genomic DNA from frozen PBMCs. Paired-end sequencing with 151 bp reads was performed on the libraries using an Illumina HiSeq 3000. Processing in the source paper ran as follows. Raw reads lacking the multiplex PCR primer sequences were removed with CutAdapt. Using PEAR, the high-quality paired reads were merged into contigs. TRB V, D and J gene segments were assigned to each contig with MiXCR by alignment to reference sequences. CDR3 sequences were clustered by base quality and sequence similarity to remove sequencing errors. Diversity was calculated as Shannon entropy divided by the natural log of the number of productive TCR sequences. To get clonality, Shannon entropy was divided by the natural log of the number of unique clonotypes, and that result was subtracted from one. Using the Youden index from ROC curves, the researchers picked the repertoire-metric cut-offs for progression-free survival, and all analyses were carried out in R 3.5.3. TCRdb cleaned the public reads at Q25 with fastp, built clones with MiXCR and kept in-frame beta chains. Entries are consolidated by CDR3 protein sequence, retaining the most common genes and DNA. The V and J calls were determined by TCRdb, not by the authors. The table for this sample lists tens of thousands of distinct CDR3 sequences; around 24% of them were counted only once. The ten largest clones capture less than 30% of the sample.

The CDR1 and CDR2 encoded by the germline V gene are KGHSH and LQKENI. The germline V end is reduced by 1 base and the J end by 6 bases; junction bases left unmatched: 14. Including the terminal cysteine and phenylalanine, the CDR3 comprises 18 residues. CDR3 DNA is the only sequence kept; it has 54 bases, read in frame from the first base. This clonotype was seen many times. Its antigen has not been determined. The sample holds no much larger clone one base away, and base qualities are not on file. A history of other malignancies or of prior chemotherapy or radiotherapy was absent in all patients, and node-negative disease was shown on CT and PET/CT in all patients. Around 6 milliliters of peripheral venous blood were drawn into EDTA tubes at each of two time points. Ficoll-Paque Plus density-gradient centrifugation was used to isolate PBMCs. Right after collection, samples were placed at -80 degrees C and kept there until analysis.

This sequence originates from a donor over 45 with non-small cell lung cancer. The rearranged chain carries TRBV18 and TRBJ2-3; 9 bases in the middle match TRBD2. Sequencing was performed on PBMCs, taken before or after stereotactic body radiation therapy (not recorded which). The CDR3 region has the sequence CASSPQAETSGAWDTQYF. The DNA is TGTGCCAGCTCACCACAGGCGGAGACTAGCGGAGCTTGGGATACGCAGTATTTT. The full variable domain, completed from the reference TRBV18 and TRBJ2-3 proteins outside the CDR3, reads NAGVMQNPRHLVRRRGQEARLRCSPMKGHSHVYWYRQLPEEGLKFMVYLQKENIIDESGMPKERFSAEFPKEGPSILRIQQVVRGDSAAYFCASSPQAETSGAWDTQYFGPGTRLTVL.